The clone carrying this T cell receptor beta chain was seen at least ten times. For TCR, cDNA came from 5'RACE template switching, which added a universal primer site and UMIs. MiXCR was run by TCRdb on the 5' RACE reads, yielding one entry per CDR3 protein. The data show about 340,000 distinct CDR3 sequences, roughly an eighth seen once. This record comes from a study of T cells after yellow fever vaccination. With 3 bases clipped from V and 6 bases from J, the junction kept 3 bases outside the gene matches. CDR1 and CDR2 (germline): SGHTA, FQGNSA. CDR3 length: 13 amino acids. The V and J genes are TRBV7-2 and TRBJ2-3, with TRBD2 matching 7 bases. This receptor was taken from a man younger than 30 who received the YFV17D yellow fever vaccine. The input for sequencing was CD4+ T cells sorted from PBMCs, taken 15 days after the yellow fever booster vaccination. This CDR3 reads CASSLAGVDTQYF. In DNA, the CDR3 is TGTGCCAGCAGCTTGGCGGGGGTGGATACGCAGTATTTT.